This T cell receptor (beta chain) is drawn from a study of human T cells and chemical hapten exposure. This clonotype has ten or more counts. This CDR3 has 13 residues. Germline lookup yields CDR1 DFQATT and CDR2 SNEGSKA (reference sequence). The V end was cut by 0 bases, the J end by 7 bases, with 10 bases between. TCRdb re-derived calls from the RACE reads in MiXCR, one entry per CDR3 protein. The repertoire holds 360,000 or so distinct CDR3 sequences, with about 6% as singletons. Time point described: patch test 2, 6 weeks after DPC sensitization. Treatment in this sample: therapeutic diphenylcyclopropenone sensitization with weekly scalp DPC.

The V call is TRBV20-1, the J call TRBJ1-5; D perhaps matches TRBD1 (6 bases). This specimen consisted of whole blood, obtained in connection with sensitization to the hapten diphenylcyclopropenone (DPC). The origin of this receptor is a woman younger than 30 with alopecia areata. Some clones in this sample may be carry-over from other donors' samples. The CDR3 loop is CSAREGGGQPQHF. The CDR3 DNA reads as TGCAGTGCTAGAGAAGGGGGTGGGCAGCCCCAGCATTTT.